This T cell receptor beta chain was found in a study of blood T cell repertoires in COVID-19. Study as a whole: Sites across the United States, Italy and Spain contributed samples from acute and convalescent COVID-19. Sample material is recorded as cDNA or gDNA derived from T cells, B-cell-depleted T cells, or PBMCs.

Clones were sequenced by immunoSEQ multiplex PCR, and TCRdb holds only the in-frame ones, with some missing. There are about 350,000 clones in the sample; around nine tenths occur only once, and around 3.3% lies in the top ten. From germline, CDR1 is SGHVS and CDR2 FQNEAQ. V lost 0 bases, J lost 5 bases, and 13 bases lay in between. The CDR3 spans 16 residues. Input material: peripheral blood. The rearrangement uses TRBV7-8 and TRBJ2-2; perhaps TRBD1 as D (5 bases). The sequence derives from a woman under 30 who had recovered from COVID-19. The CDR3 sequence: CASSLALWTPTGELFF. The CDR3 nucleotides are TGTGCCAGCAGCTTAGCGCTTTGGACACCTACCGGGGAGCTGTTTTTT. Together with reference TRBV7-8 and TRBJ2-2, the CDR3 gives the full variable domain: GAGVSQSPRYKVAKRGQDVALRCDPISGHVSLFWYQQALGQGPEFLTYFQNEAQLDKSGLPSDRFFAERPEGSVSTLKIQRTQQEDSAVYLCASSLALWTPTGELFFGEGSRLTVL.